These 24 T cell receptor beta chains share one sample of origin, sequenced in a study of beta chain features in type 1 diabetes. The study's findings and limits: TCRB CDR3s were moderately but significantly shorter in Type 1 diabetes patients in all four CD4+ subsets.

For these receptors, no antigen is known. The sequenced template was cDNA made from the entire isolated RNA. TCRdb keeps only in-frame clones here, not all; method: immunoSEQ multiplex PCR. The table records 500,000 to 650,000 clones, roughly 12% of them present only once. Input material: naive CD4+ T cells from blood. These receptors originate from a man aged 25 to 45 with type 1 diabetes.

The chain couples TRBV29-1 to TRBJ2-5, with unresolved D. The CDR3 is 12 residues long. V shed 2 bases and J shed 4 bases, with 8 bases lying between them. Per the germline V gene, CDR1 is SQVTM and CDR2 is ANQGSEA. The CDR3, as DNA: TGCAGCGTTGAACCGGAACGAGAGACCCAGTACTTC. Its translation is CSVEPERETQYF.

The chain carries TRBV27 and TRBJ2-2; TRBD2 agrees at 10 bases. J was trimmed by 4 bases and V by 6 bases; bases with no gene match: 8. The CDR3 spans 16 residues. In germline, CDR1 is MNHEY, CDR2 SMNVEV (reference sequence). The CDR3 nucleotides read TGTGCCAGCAGACGACTAGCGGGTACCCTCACCGGGGAGCTGTTTTTT. Protein sequence: CASRRLAGTLTGELFF.

This clone was seen a handful of times. The rearrangement joins TRBV5-1 to TRBJ2-1; 14 bases map to TRBD2. With V trimmed by 4 bases and J by 5 bases, 8 bases remained unmatched. CDR3 length equals 17 residues. CDR1 is SGHRS, CDR2 YFSETQ, per germline. The CDR3 protein is CASSRTSGGPPHNEQFF. CDR3 nucleotide sequence: TGCGCCAGCAGCCGGACTAGCGGGGGGCCCCCCCACAATGAGCAGTTCTTC.

This clone has more than one count but fewer than ten. J is TRBJ1-1 and V is TRBV25-1; D gene uncertain. Trimming stripped 4 bases from V and 1 base from J, with 7 bases between. Looked up from germline, CDR1 is MGHDK and CDR2 is SYGVNS. The CDR3 has 13 amino acids. The CDR3 loop reads CASSAGRNTEAFF. The CDR3 DNA follows: TGTGCCAGCAGTGCGGGGAGGAACACTGAAGCTTTCTTT. Based on the CDR3 plus reference TRBV25-1 and TRBJ1-1, the full variable domain is EADIYQTPRYLVIGTGKKITLECSQTMGHDKMYWYQQDPGMELHLIHYSYGVNSTEKGDLSSESTVSRIRTEHFPLTLESARPSHTSQYLCASSAGRNTEAFFGQGTRLTVV.

This chain uses TRBV5-4 with TRBJ1-3, with D unresolved. CDR3 length: 14 amino acids. V shed 0 bases and J shed 1 base, with 5 bases lying between them. CDR1 and CDR2 (germline): SGHNT, YYREEE (reference sequence). The CDR3 nucleotides read TGTGCCAGCAGCTTGGACGGATCTGGAAACACCATATATTTT. It codes for CASSLDGSGNTIYF.

A few counts support this clone. The chain links TRBV19 to TRBJ2-7, with D perhaps TRBD2 (6 bases). The CDR3 totals 14 residues. Trimming took off 7 bases at V and 3 bases at J, with 16 bases between the two ends. Germline CDR1 and CDR2: LNHDA and SQIVND (reference sequence). CDR3 DNA sequence: TGTGCCAGTACCCCCGATGGGACTTTCTACGAGCAGTACTTC. Its protein is CASTPDGTFYEQYF.

V usage is TRBV2 and J usage is TRBJ2-5; D perhaps matches TRBD1 (6 bases). This CDR3 comprises 14 residues. V was trimmed by 7 bases and J by 1 base, leaving 13 bases between them. Germline assignment: CDR1 SNHLY and CDR2 FYNNEI. The CDR3 loop reads CASTARQAQETQYF. CDR3 nucleotide sequence: TGTGCCAGCACGGCACGACAGGCCCAAGAGACCCAGTACTTC.

This clone was seen a handful of times. This chain links TRBV5-6 with TRBJ2-4, with 10 nucleotides matching TRBD1. Trimming took 0 bases from V and 1 from J; bases not matched to a gene: 4. Germline V gene lookup returns CDR1 SGHDT and CDR2 YYEEEE. This CDR3 is 17 amino acids long. The chain's CDR3 is CASSLDMGQGAKNIQYF. The CDR3 DNA follows: TGTGCCAGCAGCTTGGATATGGGACAGGGGGCCAAAAACATTCAGTACTTC.

This chain uses TRBV10-3 with TRBJ2-7, with 7 bases matching TRBD2. CDR3 length equals 13 residues. The germline gives CDR1 ENHRY, CDR2 SYGVKD. The ends lost 3 bases at V and 5 bases at J; junction bases unmatched: 4. CDR3 bases: TGTGCCATCAGTGATCAGCGGGACCACGAGCAGTACTTC. It codes for CAISDQRDHEQYF.

This clone was detected only a few times. The V call is TRBV4-3, the J call TRBJ1-2, with D possibly matching TRBD1 (6 bases). Germline V gives CDR1 LGHNA, CDR2 YSLEER. The CDR3 runs 14 residues. Between the trimmed V and J ends, which lost 4 bases and 3 bases, there was a span of 12 bases. CDR3 loop: CASSRIQGDYGYTF. CDR3 in DNA: TGCGCCAGCAGCCGAATACAGGGAGACTATGGCTACACCTTC.

Points on this clone: The same CDR3 arises from other DNA sequences in this sample as well. The V gene is TRBV29-1, the J gene TRBJ2-5; 7 positions match TRBD1. With 4 bases clipped from V and 4 bases from J, the junction kept 0 bases outside the gene matches. From germline, CDR1 is SQVTM and CDR2 ANQGSEA. The CDR3 has 11 residues. In DNA form, the CDR3 reads TGCAGCGTTGGACAGGGAGAGACCCAGTACTTC. Translating it yields CSVGQGETQYF.

The chain joins TRBV30 to TRBJ1-3; D is possibly TRBD1 (6 bases). CDR3 length: 15 amino acids. V lost 2 bases to trimming and J lost 4 bases, with 15 bases between them. Germline V CDR1 and CDR2: GTSNPN, SVGIG (reference sequence). The CDR3 bases are TGTGCCTGGAGTAGTAGGGGGGAAAGGGGAAACACCATATATTTT. Protein sequence: CAWSSRGERGNTIYF.

This clone was picked up a small number of times. Written as DNA, the CDR3 is TGTGCCAGTAGTATTCAGGCGATCTCTGGGGCCAACGTCCTGACTTTC. This codes for CASSIQAISGANVLTF. The V gene is TRBV19, the J gene TRBJ2-6; D gene ambiguous. V dropped 3 bases and J dropped 0 bases, with 9 bases sitting between them. Germline V gene data show CDR1 as LNHDA and CDR2 as SQIVND (reference sequence). This CDR3 has 16 amino acids.

This clone occurred a few times. The rearrangement uses TRBV9 and TRBJ2-5; 8 nucleotides align to TRBD2. Germline V CDR1 and CDR2: SGDLS, YYNGEE. J gave up 1 base and V 0 bases, and 5 bases lay outside the gene matches. The CDR3 extends over 16 amino acids. The CDR3 bases are TGTGCCAGCAGCGTAGCCCAGCGGGGGACCCAAGAGACCCAGTACTTC. Encoded protein: CASSVAQRGTQETQYF.

The chain links TRBV9 to TRBJ2-1, with 7 bases lining up with TRBD1. The CDR3 loop spans 17 amino acids. Germline-derived CDR1 and CDR2 are SGDLS and YYNGEE. The V and J ends lost 1 base and 10 bases, in that order; junction bases with no gene match: 17. For the CDR3, the DNA is TGTGCCAGCAGCGTAAAGGTGACAGGGCGAAAACAGGGAGAGCAGTTCTTC. It translates to CASSVKVTGRKQGEQFF.

Worth noting for this clone: This sample includes further DNA sequences coding for the same CDR3. The chain recombines TRBV18 with TRBJ2-7; 8 positions match TRBD1. Germline V gene data show CDR1 as KGHSH and CDR2 as LQKENI. The CDR3 has 15 residues. The ends lost 2 bases at V and 1 base at J; junction bases unmatched: 4. CDR3 nucleotides: TGTGCCAGCTCACCAGACAGGGGTGTATCCTACGAGCAGTACTTC. It encodes CASSPDRGVSYEQYF.

This clone was seen more than once but under ten times. V and J are TRBV5-5 and TRBJ2-5; D unclear. The CDR3 length is 13 residues. Per the germline V gene, CDR1 is SGHKS and CDR2 is YYEKEE (reference sequence). The ends were cut back, 1 base at V and 5 bases at J, with 9 bases in the middle. The CDR3, as DNA: TGTGCCAGCAGCTTGCTGGGTCAGGAGACCCAGTACTTC. Its protein product is CASSLLGQETQYF.

This clone was counted only a few times. The chain joins TRBV5-6 to TRBJ2-1; a weak D match, TRBD1 (6 bases). CDR1 and CDR2 (germline): SGHDT, YYEEEE. The germline V and J ends were trimmed by 1 base and 9 bases, with 11 bases remaining between them. This CDR3 has 13 residues. The CDR3 protein is CASSLYLGAEQFF. The CDR3 bases are TGTGCCAGCAGCTTGTACCTGGGGGCTGAGCAGTTCTTC. Filled out from reference TRBV5-6 and TRBJ2-1, the complete variable domain reads DAGVTQSPTHLIKTRGQQVTLRCSPKSGHDTVSWYQQALGQGPQFIFQYYEEEERQRGNFPDRFSGHQFPNYSSELNVNALLLGDSALYLCASSLYLGAEQFFGPGTRLTVL.

This clone was seen only a few times. The chain uses TRBV30 and TRBJ2-2; a weak D match, TRBD2 (5 bases). Germline assignment: CDR1 GTSNPN and CDR2 SVGIG (reference sequence). V was pared by 0 bases and J by 7 bases, with 15 bases between. The CDR3 loop spans 15 amino acids. The CDR3 bases are TGTGCCTGGAGTGTAAAGCTAGTCGGGATCGGGGAGCTGTTTTTT. This sequence encodes CAWSVKLVGIGELFF.

This clone was seen more than once but under ten times. This chain uses TRBV13 with TRBJ2-1; TRBD1 agrees at 7 bases. The CDR3 loop spans 15 amino acids. Germline V gives CDR1 PRHDT, CDR2 FYEKMQ (reference sequence). V lost 3 bases to trimming and J lost 8 bases; unmatched junction nucleotides: 10. The CDR3 nucleotides are TGTGCCAGCAGCTTGACAGGGAGTATTAAGGATGAGCAGTTCTTC. Residues: CASSLTGSIKDEQFF.

This clone was detected a few times. The genes are TRBV14 and TRBJ2-3; D is possibly TRBD2 (7 bases). The germline CDR1 and CDR2 sequences are SGHDN and FVKESK. Trimming removed 4 bases at V and 1 base at J, with 15 bases between. CDR3 length: 16 amino acids. CDR3 residues: CASSPRGAARTDTQYF. DNA for the CDR3: TGTGCCAGCAGCCCCCGGGGGGCGGCTCGCACAGATACGCAGTATTTT.

V is TRBV12-5 and J is TRBJ2-3; TRBD2 is a possible D gene (5 bases). Trimming removed 7 bases at V and 6 bases at J, with 14 bases between. Per germline, CDR1 LGHNT and CDR2 FRNRAP. The CDR3 extends over 13 amino acids. CDR3 protein: CASATTPGDTQYF. In nucleotides, the CDR3 is TGTGCTAGTGCCACCACCCCGGGGGATACGCAGTATTTT.

This clone has a handful of counts. J is TRBJ2-4 and V is TRBV10-1; D gene uncertain. The CDR3 totals 17 residues. V was cut by 0 bases and J by 5 bases, with 17 bases left in between. Germline-derived CDR1 and CDR2 are WNHNN and SYGVQD (reference sequence). CDR3 sequence: CASSESGIGPLQNIQYF. The CDR3 DNA is TGCGCCAGCAGTGAGTCAGGCATAGGACCACTCCAAAACATTCAGTACTTC.

In its sample, this clone was seen a few times. CDR3 DNA sequence: TGTGCCAGCAGTGCCCGACAGATGGAGACCCAGTACTTC. Its protein is CASSARQMETQYF. The rearrangement uses TRBV2 and TRBJ2-5; tentative D call: TRBD1 (5 bases). Germline-derived CDR1 and CDR2 are SNHLY and FYNNEI. The CDR3 sequence is 13 residues long. The V and J ends lost 4 bases and 5 bases respectively, with 11 bases between them.